The 9 T cell receptor beta chains listed next were all sequenced from one sample in a study of blood T cell repertoires in COVID-19. Sequenced by immunoSEQ multiplex PCR; TCRdb stores in-frame clones only, minus some. The sample holds 45,000 to 65,000 clones, about 83% seen once. Sequences were obtained from peripheral blood. All receptors derive from a human donor in a cohort sampled during active COVID-19.

The V and J genes are TRBV2 and TRBJ2-7; tentative D call: TRBD1 (6 bases). The CDR3 is 13 residues long. Trimming removed 3 bases from V and 7 bases from J, with 13 bases in between. Per germline, CDR1 SNHLY and CDR2 FYNNEI. The CDR3 reads CASSDGQGREQYF. Written as DNA, the CDR3 is TGTGCCAGCAGTGACGGCCAGGGGCGGGAGCAGTACTTC.

The gene calls are TRBV5-1 and TRBJ2-2, with TRBD1 matching over 7 bases. The CDR3 has 13 residues. CDR1 SGHRS and CDR2 YFSETQ come from the germline V gene. V lost 4 bases and J lost 6; bases outside the gene matches: 3. DNA for the CDR3: TGCGCCAGCAGCCTACAGGGGCCCGGGGAGCTGTTTTTT. It codes for CASSLQGPGELFF.

The genes are TRBV2 and TRBJ2-1; D is uncertain. Trimming took 3 bases from V and 5 from J, leaving 11 bases between them. Germline V gene data show CDR1 as SNHLY and CDR2 as FYNNEI. The CDR3 extends over 14 amino acids. The CDR3 DNA sequence: TGTGCCAGCAGTGATTTACTGAGCGACAATGAGCAGTTCTTC. It specifies CASSDLLSDNEQFF.

This clone was counted a single time. Written as DNA, the CDR3 is TGTGCCAGCAGCCAAGATGGGAGGGCCTACACAGATACGCAGTATTTT. Its translation is CASSQDGRAYTDTQYF. The chain links TRBV3-1 (or the pseudogene TRBV3-2) to TRBJ2-3; 7 bases are a match to TRBD2. Germline CDR1 and CDR2: LGHDT and YNNKEL (reference sequence). J was trimmed by 2 bases and V by 0 bases; bases with no gene match: 5. This CDR3 spans 16 amino acids.

This rearrangement joins TRBV7-9 to TRBJ2-5, with 9 positions matching TRBD1. Germline assignment: CDR1 SEHNR and CDR2 FQNEAQ (reference sequence). The CDR3 length is 15 residues. V dropped 3 bases and J dropped 5; count of bases not matched to a gene: 7. The CDR3 DNA reads as TGTGCCAGCAGCTTTCAGGGACAGGGCTATGAGACCCAGTACTTC. Encoded protein: CASSFQGQGYETQYF.

This clone was counted between two and nine times. This chain uses TRBV7-8 with TRBJ2-7; D may be TRBD2 (6 bases). The germline V and J ends were trimmed by 4 bases and 9 bases, with 19 bases remaining between them. The CDR3 is made up of 14 amino acids. Germline V gene sequence: CDR1 SGHVS, CDR2 FQNEAQ. CDR3 nucleotide sequence: TGTGCCAGCAGCTCCAGCCGTGGGGGGTTGTGGCAGTACTTC. Protein sequence: CASSSSRGGLWQYF.

The chain couples TRBV18 to TRBJ1-1, with 7 bases that match TRBD1. Germline CDR1 is KGHSH and CDR2 is LQKENI. The CDR3 length is 15 residues. With V trimmed by 6 bases and J by 2 bases, 9 bases remained unmatched. The CDR3 is CASSRGQGKNTEAFF. CDR3 nucleotide sequence: TGTGCCAGCTCGAGGGGGCAGGGGAAAAACACTGAAGCTTTCTTT.

The rearrangement links TRBV28 to TRBJ1-5, with 7 bases matching TRBD1. The CDR3 runs 15 residues. Germline-derived CDR1 and CDR2 are MDHEN and SYDVKM. After removal of 5 bases from V and 0 bases from J, the junction contained 4 bases not matched to a gene. The CDR3 DNA reads TGTGCCAGCAGTCGGGACAGTTATAGCAATCAGCCCCAGCATTTT. Translation gives CASSRDSYSNQPQHF.

The chain recombines TRBV5-1 with TRBJ2-7; 7 bases line up with TRBD1. The CDR3 has 15 amino acids. Unmatched junction bases numbered 6, after V lost 0 bases and J lost 3 bases. CDR1 is SGHRS and CDR2 is YFSETQ in the germline V gene. DNA for the CDR3: TGCGCCAGCAGCTTGGCCTGGGACAGCTACTACGAGCAGTACTTC. Its translation: CASSLAWDSYYEQYF.